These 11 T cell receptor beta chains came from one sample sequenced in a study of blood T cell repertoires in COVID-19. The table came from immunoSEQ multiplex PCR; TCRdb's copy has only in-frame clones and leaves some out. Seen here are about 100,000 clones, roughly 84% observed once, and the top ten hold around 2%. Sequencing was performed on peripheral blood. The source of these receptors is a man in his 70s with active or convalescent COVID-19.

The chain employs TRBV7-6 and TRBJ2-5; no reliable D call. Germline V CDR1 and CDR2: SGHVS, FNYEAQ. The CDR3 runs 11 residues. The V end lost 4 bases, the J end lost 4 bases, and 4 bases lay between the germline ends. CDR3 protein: CASSSLETQYF. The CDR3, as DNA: TGTGCCAGCAGCTCCTTAGAGACCCAGTACTTC. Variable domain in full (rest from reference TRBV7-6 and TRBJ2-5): GAGVSQSPRYKVTKRGQDVALRCDPISGHVSLYWYRQALGQGPEFLTYFNYEAQQDKSGLPNDRFSAERPEGSISTLTIQRTEQRDSAMYRCASSSLETQYFGPGTRLLVL.

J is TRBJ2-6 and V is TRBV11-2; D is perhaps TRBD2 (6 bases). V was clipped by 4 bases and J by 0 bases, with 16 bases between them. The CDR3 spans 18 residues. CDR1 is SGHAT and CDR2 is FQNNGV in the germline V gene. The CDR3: CASSSGRGRISGANVLTF. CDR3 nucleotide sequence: TGTGCCAGCAGCTCGGGCCGAGGGAGGATCTCTGGGGCCAACGTCCTGACTTTC.

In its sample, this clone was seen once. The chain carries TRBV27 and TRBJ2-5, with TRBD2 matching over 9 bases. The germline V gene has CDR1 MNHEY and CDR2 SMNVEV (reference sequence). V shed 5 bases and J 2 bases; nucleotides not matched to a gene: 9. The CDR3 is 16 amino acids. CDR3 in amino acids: CASSTRAGGRQETQYF. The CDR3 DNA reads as TGTGCCAGCAGTACCAGAGCGGGGGGCAGACAAGAGACCCAGTACTTC.

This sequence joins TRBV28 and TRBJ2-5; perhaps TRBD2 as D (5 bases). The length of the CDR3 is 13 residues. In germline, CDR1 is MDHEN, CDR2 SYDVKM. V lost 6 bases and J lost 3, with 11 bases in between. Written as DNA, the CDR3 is TGTGCCAGCAGCACGACACTAGAAGAGACCCAGTACTTC. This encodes CASSTTLEETQYF.

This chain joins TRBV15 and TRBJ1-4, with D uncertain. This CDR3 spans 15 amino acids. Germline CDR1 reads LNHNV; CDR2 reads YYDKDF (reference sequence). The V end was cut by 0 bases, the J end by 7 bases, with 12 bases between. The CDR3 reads CATSRDGSPGEKLFF. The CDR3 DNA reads TGTGCCACCAGCAGAGATGGGTCCCCGGGTGAAAAACTGTTTTTT. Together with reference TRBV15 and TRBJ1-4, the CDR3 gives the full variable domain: DAMVIQNPRYQVTQFGKPVTLSCSQTLNHNVMYWYQQKSSQAPKLLFHYYDKDFNNEADTPDNFQSRRPNTSFCFLDIRSPGLGDTAMYLCATSRDGSPGEKLFFGSGTQLSVL.

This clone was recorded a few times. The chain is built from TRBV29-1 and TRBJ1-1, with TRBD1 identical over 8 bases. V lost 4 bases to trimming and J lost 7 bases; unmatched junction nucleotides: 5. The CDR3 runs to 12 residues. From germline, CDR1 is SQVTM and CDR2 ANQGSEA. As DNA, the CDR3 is TGCAGCGTTGCGACAGGGGAAGGTGAAGCTTTCTTT. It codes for CSVATGEGEAFF.

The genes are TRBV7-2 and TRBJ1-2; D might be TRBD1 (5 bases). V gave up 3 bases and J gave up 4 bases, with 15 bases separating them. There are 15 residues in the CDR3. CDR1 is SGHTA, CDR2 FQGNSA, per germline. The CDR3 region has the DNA TGTGCCAGCAGCTTTCAGGCGCAGGGTACCTATGGCTACACCTTC. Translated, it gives CASSFQAQGTYGYTF. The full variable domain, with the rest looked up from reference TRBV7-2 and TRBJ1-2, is GAGVSQSPSNKVTEKGKDVELRCDPISGHTALYWYRQSLGQGLEFLIYFQGNSAPDKSGLPSDRFSAERTGGSVSTLTIQRTQQEDSAVYLCASSFQAQGTYGYTFGSGTRLTVV.

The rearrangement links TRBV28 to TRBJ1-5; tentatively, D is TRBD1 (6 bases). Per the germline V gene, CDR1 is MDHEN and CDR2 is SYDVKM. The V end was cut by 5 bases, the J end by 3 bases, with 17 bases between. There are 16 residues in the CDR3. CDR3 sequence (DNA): TGTGCCAGCAGTATCCTCGGGACAACTAACAATCAGCCCCAGCATTTT. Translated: CASSILGTTNNQPQHF.

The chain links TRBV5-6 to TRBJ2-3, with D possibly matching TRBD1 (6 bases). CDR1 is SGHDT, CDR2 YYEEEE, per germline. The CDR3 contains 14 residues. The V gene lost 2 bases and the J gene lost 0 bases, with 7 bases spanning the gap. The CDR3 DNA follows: TGTGCCAGCAGCTTAGGACAGAGCACAGATACGCAGTATTTT. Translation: CASSLGQSTDTQYF.

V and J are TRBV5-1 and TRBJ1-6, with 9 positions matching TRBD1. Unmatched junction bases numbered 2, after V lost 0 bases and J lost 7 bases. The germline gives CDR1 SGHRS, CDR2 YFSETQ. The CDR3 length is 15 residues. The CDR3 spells CASSLAGQGNSPLHF. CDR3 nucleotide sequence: TGCGCCAGCAGCTTGGCGGGACAGGGAAATTCACCCCTCCACTTT. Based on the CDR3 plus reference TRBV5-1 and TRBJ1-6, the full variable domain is KAGVTQTPRYLIKTRGQQVTLSCSPISGHRSVSWYQQTPGQGLQFLFEYFSETQRNKGNFPGRFSGRQFSNSRSEMNVSTLELGDSALYLCASSLAGQGNSPLHFGNGTRLTVT.

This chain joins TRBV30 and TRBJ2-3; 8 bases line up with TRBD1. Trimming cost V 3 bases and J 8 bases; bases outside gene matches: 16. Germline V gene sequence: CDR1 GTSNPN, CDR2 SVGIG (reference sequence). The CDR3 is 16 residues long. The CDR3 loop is CAWSSIPGGPQGTQYF. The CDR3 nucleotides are TGTGCCTGGAGCTCGATCCCAGGGGGCCCCCAGGGTACGCAGTATTTT.